The subject of this entry is one TCR beta chain. Antigen: not known. PCR amplification relied on 60 Vbeta primers (plus 13 Jbeta primers). Clones were read by immunoSEQ multiplex PCR, and TCRdb kept only the in-frame ones, dropping some. This sample carries approximately 150,000 clones, roughly 80% of them seen once, and the ten largest clones take around 4.9%. The data stem from a study of cytomegalovirus exposure and HLA in healthy donors. Notes on the study in general: Most subjects' HLA-A and HLA-B alleles were reportedly predicted from TCR beta sequences. A later analysis showed TCR association rates differing by HLA locus, peaking at DRB1 and lowest at HLA-C.

V was clipped by 5 bases and J by 0 bases, with 18 bases between them. The germline CDR1 and CDR2 sequences are PRHDT and FYEKMQ (reference sequence). The CDR3 length is 17 residues. The material sequenced was PBMCs. V is TRBV13 and J is TRBJ2-3, with D perhaps TRBD1 (5 bases). The sequence came from a male donor in good health and CMV-seronegative. The chain's CDR3 is CASSVLGLTLSTDTQYF. CDR3 bases: TGTGCCAGCAGCGTACTGGGGCTCACCCTTAGCACAGATACGCAGTATTTT.